This is a list of T cell receptor beta chains from one sample in a study of post-analysis software for immune sequencing data. MiXCR, applied by TCRdb to the PCR reads, yields one record per CDR3 protein. The top ten clones hold around an eighth of a sample with 450,000 or so distinct CDR3 sequences, roughly 45% of them seen once. The sample taken for sequencing was blood. The receptors originated from a girl aged 10 to 17 with multiple sclerosis. Both conserved end residues are part of each CDR3. The D gene is left open where the match is weak. Clone size, where shown, is once, few, many, or a class for clones that have expanded.

d_call j_call v_call clone_size cdr3_length cdr3_nt cdr3_aa
NA TRBJ1-4 TRBV15 NA 16 TGTGCCACCAGCAGAGATCCATCGGGGGGGAACGAAAAACTGTTTTTT CATSRDPSGGNEKLFF
NA TRBJ2-5 TRBV20-1 NA 15 TGCAGTGCTAGAGATCTCGCTCTAGGTCCCGAGACCCAGTACTTC CSARDLALGPETQYF
TRBD2 TRBJ2-1 TRBV3-1 NA 16 TGTGCCAGCAGCTCCCGGAGTAGCGGGACCAACAATGAGCAGTTCTTC CASSSRSSGTNNEQFF
TRBD2 TRBJ2-1 TRBV12-3/TRBV12-4 NA 14 TGTGCCAGCGGAGGACTAGCGTCCGACTATGAGCAGTTCTTC CASGGLASDYEQFF
TRBD1 TRBJ2-7 TRBV4-1 NA 14 TGCGCCAGCAGTCCCGGACAGGTGGTTGAAGAGCAGTACTTC CASSPGQVVEEQYF
NA TRBJ1-5 TRBV4-1 few 15 TGCGCCAGCAGCCCGAGACCCGGCTTCAATCAGCCCCAGCATTTT CASSPRPGFNQPQHF
TRBD1 TRBJ1-2 TRBV10-3 few 15 TGTGCCATCAGTGCGACGACAGGGAATACTAATGGCTACACCTTC CAISATTGNTNGYTF
TRBD2 TRBJ2-7 TRBV7-9 NA 14 TGTGCCAGCAGCTTCGGTAGCGGGAGGATGGAGCAGTACTTC CASSFGSGRMEQYF
TRBD1 TRBJ2-5 TRBV29-1 NA 14 TGCAGCCTACGGGACAGGGGACCTCGAGAGACCCAGTACTTC CSLRDRGPRETQYF
NA TRBJ2-7 TRBV4-1 NA 15 TGCGCCAGCAGCCAAGAACTCGTCAGCAGCTACGAGCAGTACTTC CASSQELVSSYEQYF
NA TRBJ2-1 TRBV6-4 few 13 TGTGCCAGCAGTGCTGGATCCTACAATGAGCAGTTCTTC CASSAGSYNEQFF
NA TRBJ2-5 TRBV4-1 few 14 TGCGCCAGCACCCCAAAGGAGGGCCGAGAGACCCAGTACTTC CASTPKEGRETQYF
NA TRBJ2-3 TRBV28 NA 12 TGTGCCTCCCGGGGGTACACAGATACGCAGTATTTT CASRGYTDTQYF
NA TRBJ1-1 TRBV29-1 NA 14 TGCAGCGTTGAATCTCTCCTAGCCGGGACTGGAGCTTTCTTT CSVESLLAGTGAFF
TRBD1 TRBJ1-2 TRBV5-6 NA 16 TGTGCCAGCAGCTTGGTAGGACAGGCGCCTTACTATGGCTACACCTTC CASSLVGQAPYYGYTF
NA TRBJ1-6 TRBV12-3/TRBV12-4 NA 13 TGTGCCAGCACCCGCAGGGGAGTTTCACCCCTCCACTTT CASTRRGVSPLHF
TRBD2 TRBJ2-7 TRBV10-3 once 14 TGTGCCATCAGTGGCAGCGGGAGGGCCTACGAGCAGTACTTC CAISGSGRAYEQYF
TRBD1 TRBJ2-7 TRBV5-1 NA 13 TGCGCCAGCAGCGAGGGACAGGTCTACGAGCAGTACTTC CASSEGQVYEQYF
NA TRBJ2-3 TRBV29-1 few 15 TGCAGCGTGGGCGGCACAGGGTTCGGCACAGATACGCAGTATTTT CSVGGTGFGTDTQYF
NA TRBJ2-3 TRBV20-1 few 14 TGCAGTGCTCCCCGGAGGGGACGCACAGATACGCAGTATTTT CSAPRRGRTDTQYF
NA TRBJ2-2 TRBV29-1 NA 15 TGCAGCGTGGAACGTCTTGGGGGGCTCTTCGGGGAGCTGTTTTTT CSVERLGGLFGELFF
TRBD1 TRBJ2-5 TRBV12-3/TRBV12-4 NA 15 TGTGCCAGCACCCCAAGGGGACAGGGGGCCGAGACCCAGTACTTC CASTPRGQGAETQYF
TRBD1 TRBJ2-3 TRBV29-1 few 15 TGCAGCGTTGCCCCTGGACAGGGGCTCACAGATACGCAGTATTTT CSVAPGQGLTDTQYF
NA TRBJ1-2 TRBV7-2 few 14 TGTGCCAGCAGCCAACTCAGGGGTGAAGATGGCTACACCTTC CASSQLRGEDGYTF
TRBD2 TRBJ2-1 TRBV25-1 NA 15 TGTGCCAGCAGTGAAGGGCAGGGAGGGAGACATGAGCAGTTCTTC CASSEGQGGRHEQFF
NA TRBJ1-2 TRBV29-1 NA 12 TGCAGCGTTGACCAGATTAACTATGGCTACACCTTC CSVDQINYGYTF
NA TRBJ2-2 TRBV7-2 NA 17 TGTGCCAGCAGCTTAGCGGGTCGAGGGGGATTCACCGGGGAGCTGTTTTTT CASSLAGRGGFTGELFF
NA TRBJ1-2 TRBV12-3/TRBV12-4 few 15 TGTGCCAGCAGTTTAGGCCGGCGGCAGCGGTATGGCTACACCTTC CASSLGRRQRYGYTF
NA TRBJ1-1 TRBV5-1 NA 16 TGCGCCAGCAGCTTGGCGGGCGTTGTTCCGAACACTGAAGCTTTCTTT CASSLAGVVPNTEAFF
NA TRBJ2-7 TRBV7-2 NA 16 TGTGCCAGCAGCCTAGGCCCAACAGGGAGGGCCTACGAGCAGTACTTC CASSLGPTGRAYEQYF
NA TRBJ1-2 TRBV6-5 NA 13 TGTGCCAGCAGCGGCAGCCCTCCCTATGGCTACACCTTC CASSGSPPYGYTF
TRBD1 TRBJ2-7 TRBV7-9 once 15 TGTGCCGGCAGCGATCCGGGACAGGGGACCTACGAGCAGTACTTC CAGSDPGQGTYEQYF
NA TRBJ2-3 TRBV11-2 once 17 TGTGCCAGCAGCTTAGATCTAATAGGACTGACCACAGATACGCAGTATTTT CASSLDLIGLTTDTQYF
TRBD2 TRBJ2-7 TRBV29-1 NA 13 TGCAGAAGGACTAGCGGGATCTGTTCCGAGCAGTACTTC CRRTSGICSEQYF
NA TRBJ2-5 TRBV21-1 few 15 TGTGCCAGCAGTCGCGCCGGGACGGTCCAAGAGACCCAGTACTTC CASSRAGTVQETQYF
NA TRBJ2-3 TRBV3-1 NA 13 TGTGCCAGCAGCCGCAGACAGCCAGATACGCAGTATTTT CASSRRQPDTQYF
NA TRBJ2-3 TRBV24-1 few 16 TGTGCCACCAGTGATCATAAAACAGGGGAGGGAGATACGCAGTATTTT CATSDHKTGEGDTQYF
NA TRBJ2-5 TRBV29-1 NA 14 TGCAGCGTTGAAGGGCGGCAGGGGCGGAAGACCCAGTACTTC CSVEGRQGRKTQYF
TRBD2 TRBJ2-1 TRBV5-1 NA 15 TGCGCCAGCAGCGCGAGGACTAGCGGGAGCTATGAGCAGTTCTTC CASSARTSGSYEQFF
NA TRBJ2-4 TRBV6-5 NA 14 TGTGCCTGCCACCTGGAAGGGGTCAAAAACATTCAGTACTTC CACHLEGVKNIQYF
NA TRBJ2-1 TRBV29-1 NA 14 TGCAGCGTTGAACGGTTTCAGGCGTCTGGCGAGCAGTTCTTC CSVERFQASGEQFF